These 30 T cell receptor beta chains came from one sample sequenced in a study of response to subunit inactivated influenza vaccine. TCRdb ran MiXCR on the RT-PCR reads and lists one entry per CDR3 protein. The table lists more than 700,000 distinct CDR3 sequences, about 20% of them singletons. This sample comprised PBMCs from blood, obtained roughly 5 days after vaccination. These TCRs come from a man between 50 and 59 years old who received an inactivated influenza vaccine.

The J gene is TRBJ2-7, the V gene TRBV7-2, with D possibly called TRBD1 or TRBD2 (5 bases each). The V gene lost 4 bases and the J gene lost 0 bases, with 10 bases spanning the gap. The CDR3 length is 14 residues. Germline CDR1 reads SGHTA; CDR2 reads FQGNSA. The CDR3 coding sequence is TGTGCCAGCAGCTGGGCAGGGAGCTCCTACGAGCAGTACTTC. This translates into CASSWAGSSYEQYF.

The table lists this clonotype with a few counts. V is TRBV5-5 and J is TRBJ1-4; D is undetermined. V dropped 0 bases and J dropped 0 bases, with 12 bases sitting between them. Germline CDR1 reads SGHKS; CDR2 reads YYEKEE (reference sequence). The CDR3 runs 17 residues. CDR3 residues: CASSLGGLLTTNEKLFF. The CDR3 nucleotides read TGTGCCAGCAGCTTGGGTGGTCTCCTAACAACTAATGAAAAACTGTTTTTT.

This clonotype has just a few counts. The J gene is TRBJ2-1, the V gene TRBV12-3 or TRBV12-4; 12 bases line up with TRBD1. With V trimmed by 6 bases and J by 15 bases, 12 bases remained unmatched. The CDR3 has 14 amino acids. The CDR3 is CASSPPGTGGAWFF. The DNA for the CDR3 is TGTGCCAGCAGCCCTCCCGGGACAGGGGGCGCGTGGTTCTTC.

The chain couples TRBV11-2 to TRBJ2-1; 8 nucleotides agree with TRBD2. The germline CDR1 and CDR2 sequences are SGHAT and FQNNGV. This CDR3 spans 14 amino acids. Trimming took 4 bases from V and 5 from J; bases not matched to a gene: 4. Written as DNA, the CDR3 is TGTGCCAGCAGCTCAGCGGGAGCCCACAATGAGCAGTTCTTC. It is translated as CASSSAGAHNEQFF.

This clonotype was observed once. The rearrangement joins TRBV20-1 to TRBJ2-5; tentatively, D is TRBD1 or TRBD2 (5 bases each). CDR3 length equals 16 residues. Per germline, CDR1 DFQATT and CDR2 SNEGSKA (reference sequence). The ends were cut back, 7 bases at V and 4 bases at J, with 25 bases in the middle. The CDR3, as DNA: TGCAGTGGAATAGTTGGGGGATCCCTCCGAGGAGAGACCCAGTACTTC. Protein: CSGIVGGSLRGETQYF.

Ten or more counts support this clonotype. This CDR3 fails to terminate in the conserved phenylalanine or tryptophan, so it likely reflects a read error. Because the CDR3's place on the DNA is in doubt, the DNA is left out and the CDR3 is given as listed by TCRdb. J is TRBJ2-1 and V is TRBV4-2; TRBD2 reflects the table's D call only, with no check against the DNA. Per germline, CDR1 LGHNA and CDR2 YNFKEQ. Inclusive of both ends, the CDR3 amounts to 13 amino acids. CDR3 residues: CASSQKLAGGPDS.

This clonotype was detected a few times. The rearrangement links TRBV20-1 to TRBJ1-5, with 9 bases that match TRBD1. Germline V CDR1 and CDR2: DFQATT, SNEGSKA (reference sequence). There are 14 residues in the CDR3. Trimming took 6 bases from V and 4 from J; bases not matched to a gene: 7. CDR3 protein: CSAGQGPGNQPQHF. In nucleotides, the CDR3 is TGCAGTGCGGGACAGGGCCCGGGTAATCAGCCCCAGCATTTT.

There are a few counts of this clonotype. The V and J genes are TRBV28 and TRBJ2-7; 8 nucleotides line up with TRBD2. The CDR3 has 13 residues. V shed 7 bases and J 3 bases; nucleotides not matched to a gene: 5. CDR1 and CDR2 from the germline V gene are MDHEN and SYDVKM. The CDR3 DNA reads as TGTGCCAGCATGACGGGGGGGGGCTACGAGCAGTACTTC. This translates into CASMTGGGYEQYF. The full variable domain, completed using reference TRBV28 and TRBJ2-7, is DVKVTQSSRYLVKRTGEKVFLECVQDMDHENMFWYRQDPGLGLRLIYFSYDVKMKEKGDIPEGYSVSREKKERFSLILESASTNQTSMYLCASMTGGGYEQYFGPGTRLTVT.

This sequence joins TRBV19 and TRBJ2-1, with D maybe TRBD1 (6 bases). V gave up 8 bases and J gave up 0 bases, with 14 bases separating them. Looked up from germline, CDR1 is LNHDA and CDR2 is SQIVND (reference sequence). CDR3 length equals 15 residues. The CDR3 loop is CASSAGDLSYNEQFF. The CDR3 nucleotides are TGTGCCAGTTCGGCAGGGGACCTCTCCTACAATGAGCAGTTCTTC.

The chain links TRBV20-1 to TRBJ2-1; 12 bases map to TRBD2. V gave up 6 bases and J gave up 0 bases; unmatched junction bases: 12. This CDR3 has 18 amino acids. Germline-derived CDR1 and CDR2 are DFQATT and SNEGSKA (reference sequence). The CDR3 DNA reads TGCAGTGCCCCATTGACTAGCGGGGGCCTGAGCTCCTACAATGAGCAGTTCTTC. Protein sequence: CSAPLTSGGLSSYNEQFF.

CDR3 nucleotide sequence: TGTGCCAGTAATAAAGGGAGTCTTGCCAATGAGCAGTTCTTC. This translates into CASNKGSLANEQFF. The V call is TRBV19, the J call TRBJ2-1; a possible D gene is TRBD2 (5 bases). This CDR3 contains 14 residues. V dropped 7 bases and J dropped 6 bases, with 16 bases sitting between them. Germline V gene data show CDR1 as LNHDA and CDR2 as SQIVND (reference sequence).

The chain couples TRBV7-2 to TRBJ1-5, with TRBD1 matching over 7 bases. J was trimmed by 5 bases and V by 4 bases; bases with no gene match: 8. The germline gives CDR1 SGHTA, CDR2 FQGNSA. CDR3 length: 15 amino acids. The CDR3 is CASSYSDRRDQPQHF. DNA of the CDR3: TGTGCCAGCAGCTATTCGGACAGGAGAGATCAGCCCCAGCATTTT.

This clonotype appeared a few times. The chain carries TRBV7-2 and TRBJ2-1; the D gene is possibly TRBD1 (6 bases). This CDR3 is built from 14 residues. Trimming removed 6 bases at V and 7 bases at J, with 16 bases between. The germline CDR1 and CDR2 sequences are SGHTA and FQGNSA. CDR3 bases: TGTGCCAGCAGTCAGGGGATAAGGGGGAATGAGCAGTTCTTC. This encodes CASSQGIRGNEQFF.

There are many counts of this clonotype. CDR3 nucleotides: TGCAGTGCTAGAGGGGACACCATCTACGAGCAGTACTTC. It translates to CSARGDTIYEQYF. The V gene is TRBV20-1, the J gene TRBJ2-7; perhaps TRBD1 as D (6 bases). CDR1 and CDR2 from the germline V gene are DFQATT and SNEGSKA (reference sequence). V was cut by 1 base and J by 3 bases, with 10 bases left in between. The CDR3 is 13 amino acids.

The rearrangement uses TRBV12-3 or TRBV12-4 and TRBJ1-1; 8 bases map to TRBD1. With V trimmed by 6 bases and J by 1 base, 10 bases remained unmatched. The CDR3 length is 16 residues. The CDR3 region has the DNA TGTGCCAGCAGCCATAATACCGGGACAGGGAACACTGAAGCTTTCTTT. Its translation is CASSHNTGTGNTEAFF.

This clonotype was seen at least ten times. This chain links TRBV10-3 with TRBJ1-1; D may be TRBD1 (5 bases). V lost 6 bases to trimming and J lost 3 bases, with 17 bases between them. Germline lookup yields CDR1 ENHRY and CDR2 SYGVKD. This CDR3 contains 15 residues. The CDR3, as DNA: TGTGCCATCAGGCGGTCTGGCGGGGCAGACACTGAAGCTTTCTTT. This codes for CAIRRSGGADTEAFF.

This clonotype was detected a few times. The chain uses TRBV12-3 or TRBV12-4 and TRBJ1-1; 7 nucleotides agree with TRBD1. The CDR3 length is 14 residues. V dropped 5 bases and J dropped 5; count of bases not matched to a gene: 8. The CDR3 bases are TGTGCCAGCAGTGATAGACAGGGCAGGACTGAAGCTTTCTTT. Amino acids: CASSDRQGRTEAFF.

V and J are TRBV12-3 or TRBV12-4 and TRBJ2-1; D not resolved. The CDR3 runs 13 residues. Trimming removed 6 bases at V and 4 bases at J, with 10 bases between. The CDR3 bases are TGTGCCAGCAGCCCGACACTTTACAATGAGCAGTTCTTC. This sequence encodes CASSPTLYNEQFF.

CDR3 nucleotides: TGTGCCAGCACGAGGTTAGCGAACACAGATACGCAGTATTTT. This translates into CASTRLANTDTQYF. V gene TRBV7-2 combines with J gene TRBJ2-3, with a weak D call TRBD2 (5 bases). The V gene's germline CDR1 is SGHTA and CDR2 FQGNSA. V was trimmed by 7 bases and J by 2 bases, leaving 13 bases between them. The length of the CDR3 is 14 residues.

This clonotype occurred a few times. The rearrangement links TRBV7-9 to TRBJ1-4; D not resolved. V lost 5 bases to trimming and J lost 3 bases, with 10 bases between them. The CDR3 has 14 amino acids. Germline V gene data show CDR1 as SEHNR and CDR2 as FQNEAQ (reference sequence). In DNA form, the CDR3 reads TGTGCCAGCAGCCCTCAGAGCTCTAATGAAAAACTGTTTTTT. Amino acid sequence: CASSPQSSNEKLFF. The complete variable domain, with remaining parts taken from reference TRBV7-9 and TRBJ1-4, reads DTGVSQNPRHKITKRGQNVTFRCDPISEHNRLYWYRQTLGQGPEFLTYFQNEAQLEKSRLLSDRFSAERPKGSFSTLEIQRTEQGDSAMYLCASSPQSSNEKLFFGSGTQLSVL.

This clonotype occurred a few times. This chain uses TRBV12-3 or TRBV12-4 with TRBJ2-7; 10 bases align to TRBD1. This CDR3 is 14 amino acids long. V lost 3 bases and J lost 5; bases outside the gene matches: 4. The DNA of the CDR3 is TGTGCCAGCAGTTTTAGGACAGGGGGTGACGAGCAGTACTTC. It encodes CASSFRTGGDEQYF.

The chain is built from TRBV4-2 and TRBJ2-7; TRBD2 is a possible D gene (6 bases). The CDR3 has 15 residues. Germline CDR1 reads LGHNA; CDR2 reads YNFKEQ. Deletions cut 2 bases from V and 1 base from J, with 12 bases between. This chain's CDR3 is CASSQITSRSYEQYF. For the CDR3, the DNA is TGTGCCAGCAGCCAAATTACTAGCAGGTCCTACGAGCAGTACTTC.

This clonotype was observed a handful of times. V is TRBV4-1 and J is TRBJ2-1, with D maybe TRBD2 (7 bases). The germline CDR1 and CDR2 sequences are MGHRA and YSYEKL. The length of the CDR3 is 15 residues. Trimming cost V 0 bases and J 10 bases, with 16 bases left between them. Written as DNA, the CDR3 is TGCGCCAGCAGCCAAGAGTCCGGGGGGCCATGGGAGCAGTTCTTC. This sequence encodes CASSQESGGPWEQFF.

The chain recombines TRBV29-1 with TRBJ2-3, with a tentative D call TRBD2 (6 bases). The CDR3 runs to 12 residues. Germline CDR1 reads SQVTM; CDR2 reads ANQGSEA. Trimming left V 6 bases short and J 4 bases short, with 11 bases between. CDR3 sequence reads: CSVRWDSDTQYF. CDR3 in DNA: TGCAGCGTCCGCTGGGACTCAGATACGCAGTATTTT.

The V call is TRBV7-2, the J call TRBJ2-3; TRBD2 matches 13 bases. Losses at the gene ends were 3 bases for V and 3 bases for J; bases not matched to a gene: 6. Germline-derived CDR1 and CDR2 are SGHTA and FQGNSA. This CDR3 has 17 residues. CDR3 DNA: TGTGCCAGCAGCTTTCGGACTAGCGGGGGCCGGACAGATACGCAGTATTTT. This codes for CASSFRTSGGRTDTQYF.

There are a few counts of this clonotype. The chain is built from TRBV30 and TRBJ2-7; a possible D gene is TRBD1 (6 bases). Per the germline V gene, CDR1 is GTSNPN and CDR2 is SVGIG (reference sequence). The length of the CDR3 is 13 residues. Trimming cost V 5 bases and J 3 bases, with 14 bases left between them. As DNA, the CDR3 is TGTGCCTGGCGTCTACCGGGACACTACGAGCAGTACTTC. Amino acid sequence: CAWRLPGHYEQYF.

In its sample, this clonotype was seen a few times. This chain uses TRBV29-1 with TRBJ2-5; the D is unclear. This CDR3 comprises 15 residues. V was pared by 3 bases and J by 2 bases, with 16 bases between. CDR1 and CDR2 (germline): SQVTM, ANQGSEA. DNA for the CDR3: TGCAGCGTTGAGCGTGGTAGGGTGGGGCAAGAGACCCAGTACTTC. This translates into CSVERGRVGQETQYF.

The chain recombines TRBV20-1 with TRBJ1-5; D gene ambiguous. V lost 0 bases and J 7 bases, leaving 10 bases between the germline ends. Germline V gives CDR1 DFQATT, CDR2 SNEGSKA (reference sequence). This CDR3 is built from 13 residues. CDR3 sequence reads: CSARDPTGQPQHF. Written as DNA, the CDR3 is TGCAGTGCTAGAGACCCGACTGGCCAGCCCCAGCATTTT.

This clonotype was seen a handful of times. V gene TRBV12-3 or TRBV12-4 combines with J gene TRBJ2-3; D possibly corresponds to TRBD2 (6 bases). This CDR3 contains 14 residues. The ends were cut back, 7 bases at V and 0 bases at J, with 11 bases in the middle. The CDR3 loop is CASTFRGSTDTQYF. The CDR3 bases are TGTGCCAGCACCTTCCGGGGGAGCACAGATACGCAGTATTTT.

The rearrangement links TRBV6-2 or TRBV6-3 to TRBJ2-2; 8 bases align to TRBD1. The CDR3 runs to 14 residues. Germline loops: CDR1 MNHEY, CDR2 SVGEGT. V trimming: 9 bases; J trimming: 2 bases; junction bases outside the gene matches: 5. The CDR3 coding sequence is TGTGCCAGTTTCGACAGGGGAAACACCGGGGAGCTGTTTTTT. Translation: CASFDRGNTGELFF.